The next 14 T cell receptor beta chains were all read from a single sample in a study of cytomegalovirus exposure and HLA in healthy donors. Use of 60 Vbeta and 13 Jbeta primers characterized the PCR. Sequenced by immunoSEQ multiplex PCR; TCRdb stores in-frame clones only, minus some. The table lists around 78,000 clones, roughly 75% of them singletons. The specimen sequenced was PBMCs. All receptors come from a male donor in good health and CMV-seronegative.

The gene calls are TRBV29-1 and TRBJ1-2, with D unresolved. Trimming removed 2 bases from V and 9 bases from J, with 10 bases in between. From germline, CDR1 is SQVTM and CDR2 ANQGSEA. This CDR3 has 11 amino acids. The CDR3: CSVERTYRYTF. CDR3 nucleotide sequence: TGCAGCGTTGAACGAACTTATCGCTACACCTTC.

The chain couples TRBV18 to TRBJ1-4, with D perhaps matching TRBD1 (5 bases). The V gene's germline CDR1 is KGHSH and CDR2 LQKENI. This CDR3 spans 15 amino acids. The germline V and J ends were trimmed by 2 bases and 2 bases, with 9 bases remaining between them. CDR3 sequence reads: CASSPIRATNEKLFF. CDR3 bases: TGTGCCAGCTCACCAATCAGGGCTACTAATGAAAAACTGTTTTTT.

The chain is built from TRBV6-5 and TRBJ1-4, with 7 bases lining up with TRBD1. This CDR3 comprises 13 residues. Losses at the gene ends were 4 bases for V and 7 bases for J; bases not matched to a gene: 3. CDR1 is MNHEY, CDR2 SVGAGI, per germline. The CDR3 sequence is CASSWRDSEKLFF. Here the CDR3 DNA reads TGTGCCAGCAGTTGGCGGGACAGTGAAAAACTGTTTTTT.

V and J are TRBV27 and TRBJ1-2, with D unresolved. V lost 3 bases and J 2 bases, leaving 10 bases between the germline ends. The CDR3 runs 14 residues. Germline V CDR1 and CDR2: MNHEY, SMNVEV (reference sequence). CDR3 residues: CASSLGSKNYGYTF. The CDR3 region has the DNA TGTGCCAGCAGTTTGGGCAGTAAAAACTATGGCTACACCTTC.

The rearrangement links TRBV5-5 to TRBJ1-3; 8 positions agree with TRBD1. V lost 2 bases, J lost 2 bases, and 3 bases stayed unmatched. Germline V gene lookup returns CDR1 SGHKS and CDR2 YYEKEE (reference sequence). CDR3 size: 15 residues. CDR3 region: CASSFMDRAGNTIYF. DNA for the CDR3: TGTGCCAGCAGCTTTATGGACAGGGCTGGAAACACCATATATTTT.

CDR3 amino acids: CASRNLGDITQETQYF. The DNA for the CDR3 is TGTGCCAGTAGAAATTTGGGGGACATAACCCAAGAGACCCAGTACTTC. This chain uses TRBV19 with TRBJ2-5; D may be TRBD1 (6 bases). Germline V gene lookup returns CDR1 LNHDA and CDR2 SQIVND (reference sequence). CDR3 length: 16 amino acids. The V and J ends lost 6 bases and 1 base respectively, with 18 bases between them.

The rearrangement uses TRBV6-5 and TRBJ1-1; no clear D. In germline, CDR1 is MNHEY, CDR2 SVGAGI. Trimming removed 2 bases at V and 4 bases at J, with 17 bases between. The CDR3 is 16 residues long. CDR3 nucleotide sequence: TGTGCCAGCAGTTACGGACTAGGGCCGGCAGTCACTGAAGCTTTCTTT. This codes for CASSYGLGPAVTEAFF.

The J gene is TRBJ1-3, the V gene TRBV10-3; D perhaps matches TRBD1 (5 bases). V was clipped by 7 bases and J by 5 bases, with 15 bases between them. Per germline, CDR1 ENHRY and CDR2 SYGVKD. The CDR3 has 14 amino acids. This CDR3 reads CAITPGGGRNTIYF. The CDR3 DNA follows: TGTGCCATCACCCCGGGGGGAGGTAGAAACACCATATATTTT.

This clone was counted between two and nine times. The chain uses TRBV29-1 and TRBJ1-2; 9 bases match TRBD1. There are 13 residues in the CDR3. CDR1 is SQVTM and CDR2 is ANQGSEA in the germline V gene. V shed 4 bases and J 3 bases; nucleotides not matched to a gene: 3. The CDR3 bases are TGCAGCGTTGCACAGGGGGCTGACTATGGCTACACCTTC. Protein sequence: CSVAQGADYGYTF.

V gene TRBV10-3 combines with J gene TRBJ1-5; D unclear. Trimming shortened V by 6 bases and J by 3 bases, and 12 bases separated the two germline ends. Germline-derived CDR1 and CDR2 are ENHRY and SYGVKD. The CDR3 is made up of 14 amino acids. The DNA of the CDR3 is TGTGCCATCAGCATTGATAACATCAATCAGCCCCAGCATTTT. It yields the protein CAISIDNINQPQHF.

The chain has TRBV6-1 and TRBJ1-4, with TRBD1 as a possible D gene (6 bases). Germline CDR1 is MNHNS and CDR2 is SASEGT. This CDR3 is built from 13 residues. The V end was cut by 10 bases, the J end by 5 bases, with 14 bases between. The CDR3 here is CAIAGQWNEKLFF. In DNA form, the CDR3 reads TGTGCCATCGCCGGACAGTGGAATGAAAAACTGTTTTTT.

The J gene is TRBJ1-2, the V gene TRBV2; D is ambiguous. Trimming removed 6 bases at V and 7 bases at J, with 15 bases between. This CDR3 region has 13 residues. Germline assignment: CDR1 SNHLY and CDR2 FYNNEI. CDR3 sequence reads: CASSISDSRGYTF. CDR3 nucleotide sequence: TGTGCCAGCAGCATTTCGGACTCCCGTGGCTACACCTTC.

The chain has TRBV19 and TRBJ2-5, with TRBD2 as a possible D gene (6 bases). V was shortened by 6 bases and J by 0 bases, with 11 bases between the two germline ends. Germline V lookup: CDR1 LNHDA, CDR2 SQIVND (reference sequence). CDR3 size: 14 residues. The chain's CDR3 is CASSGGIDQETQYF. In DNA, the CDR3 is TGTGCCAGTAGCGGAGGGATCGACCAAGAGACCCAGTACTTC.

The chain joins TRBV7-2 to TRBJ1-6; TRBD1 agrees at 7 bases. The CDR3 is made up of 15 amino acids. J was trimmed by 4 bases and V by 5 bases; bases with no gene match: 5. The germline V gene encodes CDR1 SGHTA and CDR2 FQGNSA. The DNA for the CDR3 is TGTGCCAGCAGCCCCGGGACAGCGTATAATTCACCCCTCCACTTT. This encodes CASSPGTAYNSPLHF.